This entry is about one TCR beta chain. Its antigen is not known. Every molecule of TCR cDNA had its own unique molecular identifier. TCRdb ran MiXCR on the 5' RACE reads and lists one entry per CDR3 protein. This table has about 85,000 distinct CDR3 sequences, about 20% appearing once. CDR3 size: 13 residues. Germline V lookup: CDR1 SGHTA, CDR2 FQGNSA. Trimming shortened V by 4 bases and J by 4 bases, and 9 bases separated the two germline ends. These data come from a study of spatial heterogeneity in lung cancer. Study summary: Raw-read counts averaged over ten per unique TCR and UMI combination. Study observations and caveats: The appearance of ubiquitous expanded tumor TCRs in blood was greater at resection than follow-up.

The time point: sample taken at primary tumor resection. Without sorting, whole RNA was sequenced from tumor, nontumor lung or frozen PBMC. The donors were about 72 patients with non-small cell lung cancer that was early-stage and untreated. This specimen was PBMCs, taken at surgery. The rearrangement joins TRBV7-2 to TRBJ2-3; D call uncertain. This receptor was taken from a male donor with early-stage non-small cell lung cancer. CDR3 DNA: TGTGCCAGCAGCTCTAGGGTCGCAGATACGCAGTATTTT. Its protein is CASSSRVADTQYF.